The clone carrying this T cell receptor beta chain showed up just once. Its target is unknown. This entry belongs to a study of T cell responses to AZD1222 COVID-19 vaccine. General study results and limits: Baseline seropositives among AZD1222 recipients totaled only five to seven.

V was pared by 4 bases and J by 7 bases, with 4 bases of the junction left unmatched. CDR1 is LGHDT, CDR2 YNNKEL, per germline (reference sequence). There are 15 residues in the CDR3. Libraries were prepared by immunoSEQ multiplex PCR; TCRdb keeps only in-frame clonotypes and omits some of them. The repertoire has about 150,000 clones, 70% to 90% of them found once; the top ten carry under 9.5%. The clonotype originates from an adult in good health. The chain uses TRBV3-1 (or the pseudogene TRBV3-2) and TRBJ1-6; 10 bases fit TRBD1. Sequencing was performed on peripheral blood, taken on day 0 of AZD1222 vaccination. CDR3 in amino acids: CASSPGTGANSPLHF. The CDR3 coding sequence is TGTGCCAGCAGCCCCGGGACAGGGGCCAATTCACCCCTCCACTTT.